These 12 T cell receptor beta chains were all obtained from the same sample, sequenced in a study of T-cell reconstitution after alpha-beta-depleted transplantation in children. Construction of the TCRbeta library involved unique molecular identifiers. TCRdb re-analysed the PCR reads in MiXCR, keeping a single row per CDR3 protein. The table has 600,000 to 700,000 distinct CDR3 sequences, roughly 15% seen once. The sequences come from PBMCs from the stem cell graft donor, collected from the stem cell graft. Receptor source: a human donor who donated a stem cell graft to a child with acute myeloid leukemia.

The rearrangement uses TRBV5-1 and TRBJ1-1; TRBD1 might be the D (6 bases). The V gene lost 0 bases and the J gene lost 1 base, with 13 bases spanning the gap. This CDR3 is built from 16 residues. The germline CDR1 and CDR2 sequences are SGHRS and YFSETQ. The CDR3 coding sequence is TGCGCCAGCAGCTTGGCCTCAAACAGGGCGAACACTGAAGCTTTCTTT. Its translation is CASSLASNRANTEAFF.

This clonotype has a count of ten or more. The chain carries TRBV20-1 and TRBJ1-5; D not certain. The CDR3 is 14 amino acids. Trimming left V 1 base short and J 4 bases short, with 11 bases between. Germline V gene data show CDR1 as DFQATT and CDR2 as SNEGSKA (reference sequence). CDR3 in amino acids: CSARAPASNQPQHF. The DNA of the CDR3 is TGCAGTGCTAGAGCCCCGGCCTCTAATCAGCCCCAGCATTTT.

Many counts were recorded for this clonotype. The chain combines TRBV20-1 with TRBJ2-3, with TRBD2 matching over 8 bases. CDR3 length equals 14 residues. Germline-derived CDR1 and CDR2 are DFQATT and SNEGSKA (reference sequence). Trimming at V came to 5 bases and at J to 1 base, leaving 5 bases not matched to a gene. The CDR3 bases are TGCAGTGCTTCAACTAGCGGTCGCACAGATACGCAGTATTTT. It codes for CSASTSGRTDTQYF.

This clonotype has a count of ten or more. This rearrangement joins TRBV12-3 or TRBV12-4 to TRBJ1-2, with D unresolved. This CDR3 has 14 amino acids. V lost 6 bases and J lost 8, with 19 bases in between. The CDR3 bases are TGTGCCAGCAGCCAGGCCCGCGCAGATGGGGGCTACACCTTC. Translating it yields CASSQARADGGYTF.

This clonotype was detected only once. The chain couples TRBV20-1 to TRBJ2-1; 9 bases are a match to TRBD2. The CDR3 has 16 residues. V lost 5 bases and J lost 0; bases outside the gene matches: 8. Germline lookup yields CDR1 DFQATT and CDR2 SNEGSKA (reference sequence). DNA of the CDR3: TGCAGTGCTCTTACTAGCGGGCAAAGCTCCTACAATGAGCAGTTCTTC. The encoded protein is CSALTSGQSSYNEQFF.

This clonotype was observed a few times. The chain employs TRBV5-1 and TRBJ2-5; D not certain. CDR3 length equals 13 residues. CDR1 is SGHRS and CDR2 is YFSETQ in the germline V gene. Trimming took 9 bases from V and 2 from J, leaving 14 bases between them. The CDR3 here is CATGRTDQETQYF. The CDR3 DNA sequence: TGCGCCACCGGCCGGACGGATCAAGAGACCCAGTACTTC.

V gene TRBV5-1 combines with J gene TRBJ1-1; D is unclear. CDR1 SGHRS and CDR2 YFSETQ come from the germline V gene. The CDR3 runs 13 residues. V lost 0 bases, J lost 2 bases, and 5 bases lay in between. CDR3 bases: TGCGCCAGCAGCTTGGCAATTAACACTGAAGCTTTCTTT. Translating gives CASSLAINTEAFF.

This clonotype was detected ten times or more. The chain uses TRBV29-1 and TRBJ2-7, with D possibly called TRBD1 or TRBD2 (7 bases each). Germline loops: CDR1 SQVTM, CDR2 ANQGSEA. The CDR3 totals 14 residues. Trimming shortened V by 5 bases and J by 2 bases, and 16 bases separated the two germline ends. The CDR3 loop is CSVLTAGQPYEQYF. The CDR3 DNA sequence: TGCAGCGTTCTGACAGCGGGACAGCCCTACGAGCAGTACTTC.

Details on this clonotype: Since a much larger clone is just one base distant, this may be a read error. This sequence joins TRBV27 and TRBJ2-1; either TRBD1 or TRBD2 may fit D (6 bases each). This CDR3 contains 14 residues. The germline V gene encodes CDR1 MNHEY and CDR2 SMNVEV (reference sequence). CDR3 in amino acids: CARSLGGLYNEQFF. The CDR3 DNA reads as TGTGCCAGAAGTTTGGGGGGCTTGTACAATGAGCAGTTCTTC.

This clonotype has ten or more counts. The V call is TRBV6-1, the J call TRBJ1-1, with unresolved D. Trimming removed 2 bases from V and 8 bases from J, with 27 bases in between. The CDR3 contains 18 residues. The germline CDR1 and CDR2 sequences are MNHNS and SASEGT. CDR3 region: CASSESVWERTRPPEAFF. CDR3 nucleotides: TGTGCCAGCAGTGAATCGGTCTGGGAACGAACACGACCTCCCGAAGCTTTCTTT.

This rearrangement joins TRBV12-3 or TRBV12-4 to TRBJ2-3; 7 bases fit TRBD1. This CDR3 region has 15 residues. The V and J ends lost 4 bases and 3 bases, in that order; junction bases with no gene match: 7. CDR3: CASSSTGKGTDTQYF. The CDR3, as DNA: TGTGCCAGCAGTTCGACAGGGAAGGGTACAGATACGCAGTATTTT.

Comments on this clonotype: A much larger clone lies a single base off, so this may be a read error. The V and J genes are TRBV20-1 and TRBJ2-2; the match to TRBD1 covers 11 bases. The germline V gene has CDR1 DFQATT and CDR2 SNEGSKA (reference sequence). CDR3 length equals 15 residues. CDR3 residues: CCAGRPGQGAGELFF. The CDR3 coding sequence is TGCTGTGCTGGAAGACCGGGACAGGGGGCCGGGGAGCTGTTTTTT.